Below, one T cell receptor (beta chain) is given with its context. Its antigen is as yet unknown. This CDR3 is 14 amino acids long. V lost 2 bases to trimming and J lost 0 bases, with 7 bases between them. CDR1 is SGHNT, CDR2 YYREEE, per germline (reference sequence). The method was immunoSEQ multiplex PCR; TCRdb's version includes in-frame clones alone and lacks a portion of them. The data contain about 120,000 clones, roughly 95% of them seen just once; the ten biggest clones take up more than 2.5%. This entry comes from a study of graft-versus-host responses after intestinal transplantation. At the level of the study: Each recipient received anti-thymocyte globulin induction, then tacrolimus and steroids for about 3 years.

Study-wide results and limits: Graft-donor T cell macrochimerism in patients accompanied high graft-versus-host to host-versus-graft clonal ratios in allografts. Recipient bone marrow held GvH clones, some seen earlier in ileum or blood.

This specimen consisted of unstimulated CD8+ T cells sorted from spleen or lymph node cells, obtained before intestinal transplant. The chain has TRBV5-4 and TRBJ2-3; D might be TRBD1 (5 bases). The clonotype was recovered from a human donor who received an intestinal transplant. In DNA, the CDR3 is TGTGCCAGCAGCTTACAGGATAGCACAGATACGCAGTATTTT. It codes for CASSLQDSTDTQYF.